Listed below are T cell receptor beta chains from one sample, sequenced in a study of graft-versus-host responses after intestinal transplantation. Their antigens remain unidentified. Clones were sequenced by immunoSEQ multiplex PCR, and TCRdb holds only the in-frame ones, with some missing. The data contain more than 85,000 clones, approximately 94% of them seen just once; the ten biggest clones take up approximately 2%. The sample was unstimulated CD8+ T cells sorted from spleen or lymph node cells, taken before intestinal transplant. The receptors come from a human donor who received an intestinal transplant. Each CDR3 is given with its conserved first and last residue. The D gene is left open where the match is weak. The size entry is marked missing in some rows and otherwise reads once, few, many or a size class.

NA	TRBV20-1	10	NA	TRBJ2-1	CSVKPDEQFF	TGCAGTGTCAAACCGGATGAGCAGTTCTTC
NA	TRBV5-1	12	NA	TRBJ2-2	CASSLVSGELFF	TGCGCCAGCAGCTTGGTGTCTGGGGAGCTGTTTTTT
NA	TRBV4-3	15	NA	TRBJ1-2	CASSQEAGVGYGYTF	TGCGCCAGCAGCCAAGAAGCGGGGGTCGGCTATGGCTACACCTTC
NA	TRBV4-3	17	NA	TRBJ2-2	CASSQDGERGLTGELFF	TGCGCCAGCAGCCAAGACGGTGAAAGGGGTCTAACCGGGGAGCTGTTTTTT
NA	TRBV5-4	16	TRBD2	TRBJ2-3	CASSGGTSGVVDTQYF	TGTGCCAGCAGCGGGGGGACTAGCGGGGTAGTAGATACGCAGTATTTT
NA	TRBV7-7	12	TRBD2	TRBJ2-2	CAVAGKTGELFF	TGTGCCGTAGCGGGGAAAACCGGGGAGCTGTTTTTT
NA	TRBV29-1	13	TRBD1	TRBJ2-7	CSVGGTGVYEQYF	TGCAGCGTTGGCGGGACAGGGGTCTACGAGCAGTACTTC
NA	TRBV2	15	NA	TRBJ2-1	CASSGQFVGGDEQFF	TGTGCCAGCAGTGGACAGTTTGTGGGGGGAGATGAGCAGTTCTTC
few	TRBV19	11	NA	TRBJ1-1	CASTGGVGAFF	TGTGCCAGTACGGGGGGTGTCGGAGCTTTCTTT
NA	TRBV29-1	13	NA	TRBJ2-7	CSVESAGSYEQYF	TGCAGCGTTGAATCCGCCGGCTCCTACGAGCAGTACTTC
once	TRBV7-6	15	TRBD1	TRBJ1-4	CASSSGQGAHEKLFF	TGTGCCAGCAGCTCAGGACAGGGGGCGCATGAAAAACTGTTTTTT
NA	TRBV5-8	18	TRBD1	TRBJ1-2	CASSSKGQGELFNYGYTF	TGTGCCAGCAGCTCGAAAGGACAGGGAGAGTTGTTCAACTATGGCTACACCTTC
once	TRBV27	14	NA	TRBJ2-3	CASRTGGGTDTQYF	TGTGCCAGCAGGACGGGGGGCGGCACAGATACGCAGTATTTT
NA	TRBV5-1	14	NA	TRBJ1-6	CASSFVRDNSPLHF	TGCGCCAGCAGCTTCGTGAGGGATAATTCACCCCTCCACTTT
NA	TRBV7-6	19	NA	TRBJ2-5	CASSRGRGAIGLTGETQYF	TGTGCCAGCAGCCGGGGACGGGGGGCGATTGGTTTGACTGGAGAGACCCAGTACTTC
NA	TRBV5-5	15	NA	TRBJ1-4	CASSLDWTENEKLFF	TGTGCCAGCAGCTTGGATTGGACAGAGAATGAAAAACTGTTTTTT
NA	TRBV10-3	12	NA	TRBJ1-2	CASSPGLNGYTF	TGTGCCAGCAGCCCGGGACTAAATGGCTACACCTTC
NA	TRBV10-3	13	NA	TRBJ2-1	CAIGWVTGREQFF	TGTGCCATCGGTTGGGTTACAGGGCGGGAGCAGTTCTTC
once	TRBV19	16	TRBD2	TRBJ2-2	CASSTWTSGPTGELFF	TGTGCCAGTAGTACCTGGACTAGCGGGCCCACCGGGGAGCTGTTTTTT
NA	TRBV19	14	TRBD1	TRBJ1-6	CATAGGFENSPLHF	TGTGCCACCGCAGGGGGCTTCGAGAATTCACCCCTCCACTTT
NA	TRBV11-2	13	NA	TRBJ1-2	CASSFGGRYGYTF	TGTGCCAGCAGCTTCGGCGGGAGATATGGCTACACCTTC
NA	TRBV12-5	12	NA	TRBJ1-1	CASGLFGSQAFF	TGTGCTAGTGGTTTGTTCGGGTCTCAAGCTTTCTTT
NA	TRBV7-9	13	NA	TRBJ2-2	CASSYGETGELFF	TGTGCCAGCAGCTACGGGGAAACCGGGGAGCTGTTTTTT
NA	TRBV15	17	NA	TRBJ1-1	CATSSPTGELTNTEAFF	TGTGCCACCAGCAGTCCCACGGGGGAGCTGACGAACACTGAAGCTTTCTTT
NA	TRBV4-1	15	TRBD1	TRBJ2-7	CASSGGQGGSYEQYF	TGCGCCAGCAGCGGAGGACAGGGGGGCTCCTACGAGCAGTACTTC
NA	TRBV9	15	NA	TRBJ1-3	CASSAGGGSGNTIYF	TGTGCCAGCAGCGCGGGCGGGGGGTCTGGAAACACCATATATTTT
NA	TRBV6-1	16	NA	TRBJ1-2	CASSEASARYPYGYTF	TGTGCCAGCAGTGAAGCAAGTGCGCGCTACCCTTATGGCTACACCTTC
once	TRBV2	15	NA	TRBJ1-4	CASNSPGLHYEKLFF	TGTGCCAGCAACTCACCGGGACTCCATTATGAAAAACTGTTTTTT
NA	TRBV11-2	14	TRBD1	TRBJ1-2	CASRQQGMGYGYTF	TGTGCCAGCAGACAACAGGGGATGGGCTATGGCTACACCTTC